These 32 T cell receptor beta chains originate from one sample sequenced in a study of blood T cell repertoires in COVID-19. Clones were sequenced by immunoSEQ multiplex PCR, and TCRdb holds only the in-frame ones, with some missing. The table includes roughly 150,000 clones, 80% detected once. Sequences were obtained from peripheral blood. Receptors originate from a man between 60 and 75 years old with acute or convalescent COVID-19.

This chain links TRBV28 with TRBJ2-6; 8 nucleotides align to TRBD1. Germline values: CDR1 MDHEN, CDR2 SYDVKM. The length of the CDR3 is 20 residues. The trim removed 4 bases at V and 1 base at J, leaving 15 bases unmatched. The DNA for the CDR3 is TGTGCCAGCAGTTATACCCTCGGGGCAGGGGGCGAGTCTGGGGCCAACGTCCTGACTTTC. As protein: CASSYTLGAGGESGANVLTF.

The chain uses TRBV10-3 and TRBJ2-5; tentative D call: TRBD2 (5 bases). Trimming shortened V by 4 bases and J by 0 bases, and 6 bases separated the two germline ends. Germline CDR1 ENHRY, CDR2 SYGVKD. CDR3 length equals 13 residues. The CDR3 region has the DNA TGTGCCATCAGTGTGGGAGACCAAGAGACCCAGTACTTC. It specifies CAISVGDQETQYF.

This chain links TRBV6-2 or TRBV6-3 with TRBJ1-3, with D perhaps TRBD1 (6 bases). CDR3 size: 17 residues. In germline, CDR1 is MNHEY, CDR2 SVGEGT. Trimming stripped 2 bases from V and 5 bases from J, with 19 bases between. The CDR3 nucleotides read TGTGCCAGCAGTTACAGGAGTCAGGGGATGGATCGAAACACCATATATTTT. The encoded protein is CASSYRSQGMDRNTIYF.

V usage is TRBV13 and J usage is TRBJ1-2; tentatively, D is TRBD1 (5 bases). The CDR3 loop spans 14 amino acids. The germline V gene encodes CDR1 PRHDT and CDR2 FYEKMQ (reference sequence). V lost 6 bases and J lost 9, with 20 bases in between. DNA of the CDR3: TGTGCCAGCAGGTACCTCCGGGAGGGGAGACGCTACACCTTC. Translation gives CASRYLREGRRYTF.

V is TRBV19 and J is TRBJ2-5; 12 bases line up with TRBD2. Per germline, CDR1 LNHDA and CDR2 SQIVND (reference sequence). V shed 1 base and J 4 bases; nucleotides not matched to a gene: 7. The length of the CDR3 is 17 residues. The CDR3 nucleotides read TGTGCCAGTAGTATAGGGACTAGCGGGACTGCCCCAGAGACCCAGTACTTC. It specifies CASSIGTSGTAPETQYF. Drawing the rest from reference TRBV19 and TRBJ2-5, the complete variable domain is DGGITQSPKYLFRKEGQNVTLSCEQNLNHDAMYWYRQDPGQGLRLIYYSQIVNDFQKGDIAEGYSVSREKKESFPLTVTSAQKNPTAFYLCASSIGTSGTAPETQYFGPGTRLLVL.

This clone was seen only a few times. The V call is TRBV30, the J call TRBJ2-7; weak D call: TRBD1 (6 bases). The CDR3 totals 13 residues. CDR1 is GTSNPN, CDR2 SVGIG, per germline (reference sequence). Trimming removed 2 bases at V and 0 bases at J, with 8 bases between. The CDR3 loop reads CAWSWDTSYEQYF. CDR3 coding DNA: TGTGCCTGGAGTTGGGACACCTCCTACGAGCAGTACTTC.

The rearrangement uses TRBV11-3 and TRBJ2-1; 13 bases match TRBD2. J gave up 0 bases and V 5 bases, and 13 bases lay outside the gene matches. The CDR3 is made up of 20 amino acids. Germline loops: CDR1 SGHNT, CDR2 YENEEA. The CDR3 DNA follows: TGTGCCAGCAGCCACCCGACTAGCGGGGGGACCCCGAGCTCCTACAATGAGCAGTTCTTC. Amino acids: CASSHPTSGGTPSSYNEQFF.

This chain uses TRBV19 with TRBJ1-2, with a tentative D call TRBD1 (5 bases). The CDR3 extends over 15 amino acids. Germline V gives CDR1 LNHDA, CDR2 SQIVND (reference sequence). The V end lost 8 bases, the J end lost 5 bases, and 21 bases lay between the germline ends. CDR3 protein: CASQDRDGPLYGYTF. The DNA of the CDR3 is TGTGCCAGTCAAGACAGAGATGGCCCCCTGTATGGCTACACCTTC.

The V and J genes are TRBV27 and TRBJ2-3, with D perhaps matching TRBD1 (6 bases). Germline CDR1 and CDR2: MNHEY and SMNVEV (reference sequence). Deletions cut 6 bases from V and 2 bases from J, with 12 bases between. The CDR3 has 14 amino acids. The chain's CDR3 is CASRAGTTTDTQYF. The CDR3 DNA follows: TGTGCCAGCAGAGCCGGGACAACCACAGATACGCAGTATTTT.

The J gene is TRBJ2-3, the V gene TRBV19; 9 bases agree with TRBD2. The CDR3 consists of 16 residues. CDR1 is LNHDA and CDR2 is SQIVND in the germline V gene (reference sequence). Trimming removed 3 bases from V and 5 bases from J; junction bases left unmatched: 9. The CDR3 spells CASSILTSGSGDTQYF. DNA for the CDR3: TGTGCCAGTAGTATCTTGACTAGCGGAAGTGGAGATACGCAGTATTTT. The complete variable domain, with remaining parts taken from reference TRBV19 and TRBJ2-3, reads DGGITQSPKYLFRKEGQNVTLSCEQNLNHDAMYWYRQDPGQGLRLIYYSQIVNDFQKGDIAEGYSVSREKKESFPLTVTSAQKNPTAFYLCASSILTSGSGDTQYFGPGTRLTVL.

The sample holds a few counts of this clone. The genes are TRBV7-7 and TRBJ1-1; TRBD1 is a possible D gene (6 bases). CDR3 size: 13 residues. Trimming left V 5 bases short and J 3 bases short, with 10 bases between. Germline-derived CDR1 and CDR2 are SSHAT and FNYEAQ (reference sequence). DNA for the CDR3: TGTGCCAGCAGCGCCAGGGGTGACACTGAAGCTTTCTTT. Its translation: CASSARGDTEAFF.

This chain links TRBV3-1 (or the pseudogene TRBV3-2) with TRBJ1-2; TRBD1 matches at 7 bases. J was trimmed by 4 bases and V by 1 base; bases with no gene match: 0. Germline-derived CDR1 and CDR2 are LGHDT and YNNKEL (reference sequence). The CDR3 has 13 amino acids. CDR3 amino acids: CASSQAGGYGYTF. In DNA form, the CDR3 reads TGTGCCAGCAGCCAAGCAGGGGGCTATGGCTACACCTTC.

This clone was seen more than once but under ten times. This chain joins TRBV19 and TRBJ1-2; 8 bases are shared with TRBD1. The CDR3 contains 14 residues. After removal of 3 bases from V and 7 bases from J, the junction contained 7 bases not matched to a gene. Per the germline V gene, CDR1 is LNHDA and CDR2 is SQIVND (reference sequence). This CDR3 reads CASSIGQGARGYTF. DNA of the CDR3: TGTGCCAGTAGTATCGGGCAGGGGGCGCGTGGCTACACCTTC.

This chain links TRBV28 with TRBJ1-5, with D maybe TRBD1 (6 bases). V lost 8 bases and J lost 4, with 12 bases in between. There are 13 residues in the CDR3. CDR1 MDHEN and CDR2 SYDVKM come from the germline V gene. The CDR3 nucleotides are TGTGCCAGCTCAGGGGTCGGGAATCAGCCCCAGCATTTT. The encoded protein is CASSGVGNQPQHF.

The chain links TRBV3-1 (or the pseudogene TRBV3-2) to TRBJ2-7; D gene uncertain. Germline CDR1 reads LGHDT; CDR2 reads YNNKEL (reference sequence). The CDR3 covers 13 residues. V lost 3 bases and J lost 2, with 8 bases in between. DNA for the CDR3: TGTGCCAGCAGCCATCCCTCCCCCTACGAGCAGTACTTC. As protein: CASSHPSPYEQYF.

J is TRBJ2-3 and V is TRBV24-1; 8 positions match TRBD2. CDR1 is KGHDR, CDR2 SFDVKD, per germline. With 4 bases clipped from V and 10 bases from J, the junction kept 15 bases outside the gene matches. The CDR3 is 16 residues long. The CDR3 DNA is TGTGCCACCAGTGACTCCCGGACTAGCCCGAGTGGTGCGCAGTATTTT. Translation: CATSDSRTSPSGAQYF.

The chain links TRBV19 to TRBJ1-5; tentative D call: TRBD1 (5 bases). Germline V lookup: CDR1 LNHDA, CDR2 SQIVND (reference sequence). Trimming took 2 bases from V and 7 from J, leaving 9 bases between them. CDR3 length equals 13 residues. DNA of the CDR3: TGTGCCAGTAGTATACAGGGAGGGCAGCCCCAGCATTTT. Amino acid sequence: CASSIQGGQPQHF.

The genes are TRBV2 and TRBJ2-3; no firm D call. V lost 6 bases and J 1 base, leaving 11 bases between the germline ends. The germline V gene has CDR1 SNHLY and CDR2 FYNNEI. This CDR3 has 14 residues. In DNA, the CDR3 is TGTGCCAGCAGCCTACTACTCCGCACAGATACGCAGTATTTT. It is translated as CASSLLLRTDTQYF.

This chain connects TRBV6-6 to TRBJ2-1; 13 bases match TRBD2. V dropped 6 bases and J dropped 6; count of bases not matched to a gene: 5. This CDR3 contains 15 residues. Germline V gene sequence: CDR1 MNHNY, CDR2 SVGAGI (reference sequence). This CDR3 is CASSWGTSGANEQFF. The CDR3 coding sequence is TGTGCCAGCAGCTGGGGGACTAGCGGGGCCAATGAGCAGTTCTTC.

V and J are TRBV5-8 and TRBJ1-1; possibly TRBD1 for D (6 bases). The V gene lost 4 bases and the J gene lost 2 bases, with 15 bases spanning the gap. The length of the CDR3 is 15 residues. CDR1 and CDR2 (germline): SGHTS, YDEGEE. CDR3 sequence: CASSRQAIPNTEAFF. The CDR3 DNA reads TGTGCCAGCAGCCGACAGGCCATCCCAAACACTGAAGCTTTCTTT.

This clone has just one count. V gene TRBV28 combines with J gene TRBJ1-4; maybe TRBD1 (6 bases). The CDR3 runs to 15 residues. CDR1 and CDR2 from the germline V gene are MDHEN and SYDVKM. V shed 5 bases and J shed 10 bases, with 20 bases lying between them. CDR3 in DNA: TGTGCCAGCAGTGAACCAGGGGTTTGGGGTAGAAAACTGTTTTTT. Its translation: CASSEPGVWGRKLFF.

CDR3 sequence reads: CASSQYGLAGGASSYNEQFF. In DNA form, the CDR3 reads TGTGCCAGCAGCCAATACGGGCTAGCGGGAGGGGCTAGCTCCTACAATGAGCAGTTCTTC. This sequence joins TRBV4-2 and TRBJ2-1; 12 nucleotides agree with TRBD2. The CDR3 runs to 20 residues. The ends lost 2 bases at V and 0 bases at J; junction bases unmatched: 11. CDR1 and CDR2 (germline): LGHNA, YNFKEQ.

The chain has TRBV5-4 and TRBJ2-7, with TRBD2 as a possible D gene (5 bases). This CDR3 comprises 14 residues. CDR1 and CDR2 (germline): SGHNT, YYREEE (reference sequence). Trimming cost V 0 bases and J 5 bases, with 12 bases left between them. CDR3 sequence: CASSLGPGTNEQYF. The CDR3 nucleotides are TGTGCCAGCAGCTTGGGTCCGGGAACCAACGAGCAGTACTTC.

CDR3 sequence: CATSGGGSSYEQYF. DNA of the CDR3: TGTGCCACCAGTGGAGGCGGGAGCTCCTACGAGCAGTACTTC. This sequence joins TRBV24-1 and TRBJ2-7, with 7 bases identical to TRBD2. Unmatched junction bases numbered 3, after V lost 5 bases and J lost 0 bases. This CDR3 is 14 amino acids long. In germline, CDR1 is KGHDR, CDR2 SFDVKD.

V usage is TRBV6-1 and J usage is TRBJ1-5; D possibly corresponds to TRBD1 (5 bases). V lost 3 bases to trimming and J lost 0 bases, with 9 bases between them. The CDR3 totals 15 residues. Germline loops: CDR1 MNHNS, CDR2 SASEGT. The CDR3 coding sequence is TGTGCCAGCAGTGACAGGGCTTATAGCAATCAGCCCCAGCATTTT. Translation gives CASSDRAYSNQPQHF.

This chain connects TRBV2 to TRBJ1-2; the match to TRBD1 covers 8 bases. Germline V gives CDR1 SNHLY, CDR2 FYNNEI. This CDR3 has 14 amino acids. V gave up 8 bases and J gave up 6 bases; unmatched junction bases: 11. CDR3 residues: CASVPTGGVDGYTF. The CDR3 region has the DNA TGTGCCAGCGTTCCAACAGGGGGAGTCGATGGCTACACCTTC.

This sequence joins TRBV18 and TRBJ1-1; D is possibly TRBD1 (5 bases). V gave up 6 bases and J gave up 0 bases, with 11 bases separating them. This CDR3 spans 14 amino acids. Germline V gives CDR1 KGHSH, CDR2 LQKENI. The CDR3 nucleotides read TGTGCCAGCTCGGAGGGGTACATGAACACTGAAGCTTTCTTT. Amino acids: CASSEGYMNTEAFF. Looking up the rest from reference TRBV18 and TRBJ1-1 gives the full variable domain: NAGVMQNPRHLVRRRGQEARLRCSPMKGHSHVYWYRQLPEEGLKFMVYLQKENIIDESGMPKERFSAEFPKEGPSILRIQQVVRGDSAAYFCASSEGYMNTEAFFGQGTRLTVV.

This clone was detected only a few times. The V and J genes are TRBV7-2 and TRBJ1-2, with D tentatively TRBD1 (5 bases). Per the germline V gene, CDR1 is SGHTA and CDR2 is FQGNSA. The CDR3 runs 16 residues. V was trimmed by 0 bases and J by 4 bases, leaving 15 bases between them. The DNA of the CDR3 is TGTGCCAGCAGCTTAGCCTCGACAGAGATGGGCTATGGCTACACCTTC. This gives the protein CASSLASTEMGYGYTF. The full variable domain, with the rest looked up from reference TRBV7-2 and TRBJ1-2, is GAGVSQSPSNKVTEKGKDVELRCDPISGHTALYWYRQSLGQGLEFLIYFQGNSAPDKSGLPSDRFSAERTGGSVSTLTIQRTQQEDSAVYLCASSLASTEMGYGYTFGSGTRLTVV.

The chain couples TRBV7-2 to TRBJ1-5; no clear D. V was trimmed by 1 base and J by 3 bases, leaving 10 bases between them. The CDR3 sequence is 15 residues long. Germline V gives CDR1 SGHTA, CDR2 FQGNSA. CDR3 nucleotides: TGTGCCAGCAGCTTAGTTCGAGGCCTCAATCAGCCCCAGCATTTT. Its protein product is CASSLVRGLNQPQHF. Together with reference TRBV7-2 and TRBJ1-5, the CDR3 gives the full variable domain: GAGVSQSPSNKVTEKGKDVELRCDPISGHTALYWYRQSLGQGLEFLIYFQGNSAPDKSGLPSDRFSAERTGGSVSTLTIQRTQQEDSAVYLCASSLVRGLNQPQHFGDGTRLSIL.

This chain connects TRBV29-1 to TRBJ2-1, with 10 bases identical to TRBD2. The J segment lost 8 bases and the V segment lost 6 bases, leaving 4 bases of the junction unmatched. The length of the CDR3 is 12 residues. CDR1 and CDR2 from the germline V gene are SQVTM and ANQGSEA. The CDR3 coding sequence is TGCAGCGTCTTAGCGGGAGGTGATGAGCAGTTCTTC. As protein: CSVLAGGDEQFF.

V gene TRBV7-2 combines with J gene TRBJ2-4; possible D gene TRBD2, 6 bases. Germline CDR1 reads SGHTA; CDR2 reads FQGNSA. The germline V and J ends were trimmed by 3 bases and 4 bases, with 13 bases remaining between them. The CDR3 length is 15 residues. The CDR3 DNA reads TGTGCCAGCAGCTTCGAGCCGGGGGTGAAAAACATTCAGTACTTC. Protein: CASSFEPGVKNIQYF.

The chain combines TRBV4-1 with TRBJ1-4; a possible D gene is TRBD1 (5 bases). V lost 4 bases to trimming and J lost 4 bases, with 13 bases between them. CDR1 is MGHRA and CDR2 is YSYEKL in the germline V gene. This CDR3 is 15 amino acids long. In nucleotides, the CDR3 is TGCGCCAGCAGCCTCGGGGCGGGGTATAATGAAAAACTGTTTTTT. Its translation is CASSLGAGYNEKLFF.